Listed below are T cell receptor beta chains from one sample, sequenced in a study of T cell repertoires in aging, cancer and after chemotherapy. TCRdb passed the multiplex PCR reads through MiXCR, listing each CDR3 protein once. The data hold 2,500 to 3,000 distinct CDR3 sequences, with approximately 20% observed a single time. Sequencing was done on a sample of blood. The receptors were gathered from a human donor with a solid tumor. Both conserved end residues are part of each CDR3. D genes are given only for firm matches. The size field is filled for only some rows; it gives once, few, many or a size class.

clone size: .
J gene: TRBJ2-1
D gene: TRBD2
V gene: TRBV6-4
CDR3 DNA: TGTGCCAGCAGTGCCAACGGGGGGGACAATGAGCAGTTCTTC
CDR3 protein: CASSANGGDNEQFF

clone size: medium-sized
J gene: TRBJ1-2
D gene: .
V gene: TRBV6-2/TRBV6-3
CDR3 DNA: TGTGCCAGCAGTTCGGGGCAGAACTATGGCTACACCTTC
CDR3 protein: CASSSGQNYGYTF

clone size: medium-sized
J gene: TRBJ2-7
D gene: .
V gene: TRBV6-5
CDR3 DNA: TGTGCCAGCAGTTCCCCGGGCGGACGGGAGCAGTACTTC
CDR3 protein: CASSSPGGREQYF

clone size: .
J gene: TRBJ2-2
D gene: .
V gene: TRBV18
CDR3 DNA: TGTGCCAGCTCACCAGGGGTCACGAACACCGGGGAGCTGTTTTTT
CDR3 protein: CASSPGVTNTGELFF

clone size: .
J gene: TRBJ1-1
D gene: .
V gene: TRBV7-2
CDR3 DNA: TGTGCCAGCAGCTTAGATGTCCGGAACACTGAAGCTTTCTTT
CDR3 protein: CASSLDVRNTEAFF

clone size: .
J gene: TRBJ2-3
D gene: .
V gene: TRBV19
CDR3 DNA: TGTGCCAGTAGTATAATCGGGGGTCCAGATACGCAGTATTTT
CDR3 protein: CASSIIGGPDTQYF

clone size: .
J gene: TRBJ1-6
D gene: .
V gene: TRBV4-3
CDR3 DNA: TGCGCCAGCAGCCGCGGGGACCGAACTAATTCACCCCTCCACTTT
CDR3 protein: CASSRGDRTNSPLHF

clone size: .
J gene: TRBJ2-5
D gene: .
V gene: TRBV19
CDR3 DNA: TGTGCCAGTAGTATGGCCAGGCAAGAGACCCAGTACTTC
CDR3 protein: CASSMARQETQYF

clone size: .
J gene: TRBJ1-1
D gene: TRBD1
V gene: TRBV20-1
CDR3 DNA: TGCAGTGCCCCCCGGACAGGGGCGGACACTGAAGCTTTCTTT
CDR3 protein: CSAPRTGADTEAFF

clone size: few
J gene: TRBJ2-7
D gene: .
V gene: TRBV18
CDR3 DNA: TGTGCCAGCTCACCAGGGCGACAGACCTACGAGCAGTACTTC
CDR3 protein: CASSPGRQTYEQYF

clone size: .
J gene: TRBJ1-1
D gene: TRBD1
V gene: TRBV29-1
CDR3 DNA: TGCAGCGCCGGGACAGGGGGCGAGTACACTGAAGCTTTCTTT
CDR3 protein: CSAGTGGEYTEAFF

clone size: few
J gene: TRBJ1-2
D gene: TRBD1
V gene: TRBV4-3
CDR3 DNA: TGCGCCAGCAGCCGAGCACAAGGGACAGGGCGTAACTATGGCTACACCTTC
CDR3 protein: CASSRAQGTGRNYGYTF

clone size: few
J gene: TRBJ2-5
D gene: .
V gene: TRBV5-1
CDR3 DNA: TGCGCCAGCAGCGGATCCAGGGGGGGGCAAGAGACCCAGTACTTC
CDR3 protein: CASSGSRGGQETQYF

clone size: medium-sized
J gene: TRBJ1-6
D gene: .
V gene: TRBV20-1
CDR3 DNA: TGCAGTGCCTTAATCAGGGCCTCCTATAATTCACCCCTCCACTTT
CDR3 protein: CSALIRASYNSPLHF

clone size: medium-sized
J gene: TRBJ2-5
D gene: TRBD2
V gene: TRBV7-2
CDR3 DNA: TGTGCCAGCAGCTCCATAACTAGCGGGGGGCGGGAGACCCAGTACTTC
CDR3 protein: CASSSITSGGRETQYF

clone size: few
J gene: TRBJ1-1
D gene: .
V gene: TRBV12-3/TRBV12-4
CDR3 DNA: TGTGCCAGCATCCCCCGGGGGGGCAGGGCGAACACTGAAGCTTTCTTT
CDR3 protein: CASIPRGGRANTEAFF

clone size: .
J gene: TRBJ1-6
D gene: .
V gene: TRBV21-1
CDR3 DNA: TGTGCCAGCAGCAAAGGCACAGAGGATAGCTCCTATAATTCACCCCTCCACTTT
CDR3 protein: CASSKGTEDSSYNSPLHF

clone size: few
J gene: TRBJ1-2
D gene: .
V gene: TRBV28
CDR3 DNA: TGTGCCAGCAGCGTAAGACAGGTCTCCTATGGCTACACCTTC
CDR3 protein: CASSVRQVSYGYTF

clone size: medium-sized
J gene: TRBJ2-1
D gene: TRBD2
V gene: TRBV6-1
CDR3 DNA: TGTGCCAGCAGAACTAGCGGGGGGGCCACAGGAGATGAGCAGTTCTTC
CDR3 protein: CASRTSGGATGDEQFF

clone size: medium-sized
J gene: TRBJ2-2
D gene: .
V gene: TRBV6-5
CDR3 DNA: TGTGCCAGCAGTTACATGTCTAGCAGACCCGGGGAGCTGTTTTTT
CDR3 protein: CASSYMSSRPGELFF

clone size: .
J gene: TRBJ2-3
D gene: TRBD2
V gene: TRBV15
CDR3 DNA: TGTGCCACCAGCGGGCTAGCGGGGGAATGGGGCACAGATACGCAGTATTTT
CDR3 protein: CATSGLAGEWGTDTQYF

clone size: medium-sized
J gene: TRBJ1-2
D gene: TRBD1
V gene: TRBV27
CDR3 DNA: TGTGCCAGCAGTTTGCAGGGGGGTAACTATGGCTACACCTTC
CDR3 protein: CASSLQGGNYGYTF

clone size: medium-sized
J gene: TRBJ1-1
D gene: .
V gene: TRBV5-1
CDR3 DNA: TGCGCCAGCAGCTTGACCAGCATGACTGAAGCTTTCTTT
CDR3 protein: CASSLTSMTEAFF

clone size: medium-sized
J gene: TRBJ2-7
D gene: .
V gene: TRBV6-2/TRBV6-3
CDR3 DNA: TGTGCCAGCAGTTACTTTCGAAACGAGCAGTACTTC
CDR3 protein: CASSYFRNEQYF

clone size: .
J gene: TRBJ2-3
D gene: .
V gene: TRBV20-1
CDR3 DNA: TGCAGTGCTCCACACTTCTGCCGCACAGATACGCAGTATTTT
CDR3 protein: CSAPHFCRTDTQYF

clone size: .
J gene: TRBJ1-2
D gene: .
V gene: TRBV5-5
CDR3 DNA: TGTGCCAGCTCCCCTGCCGCAGGCGTAGCTAACTATGGCTACACCTTC
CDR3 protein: CASSPAAGVANYGYTF

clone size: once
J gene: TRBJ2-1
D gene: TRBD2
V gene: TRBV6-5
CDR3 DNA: TGTGCCAGCAGAATTAGCGGGGGGAAGTCCTACAATGAGCAGTTCTTC
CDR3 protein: CASRISGGKSYNEQFF

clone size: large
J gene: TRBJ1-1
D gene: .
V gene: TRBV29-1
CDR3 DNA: TGCAGCGTTGATCCAGGGGCTGGAACTGAAGCTTTCTTT
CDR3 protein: CSVDPGAGTEAFF

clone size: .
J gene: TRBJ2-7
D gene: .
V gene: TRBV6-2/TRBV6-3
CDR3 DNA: TGTGCCAGCAGTTACAGTTTAGAAATAGATTTCTACGAGCAGTACTTC
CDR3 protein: CASSYSLEIDFYEQYF

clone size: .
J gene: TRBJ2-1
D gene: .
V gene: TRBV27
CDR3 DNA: TGTGCCAGCAGTTTCCCCGGTTTTGCCTACAATGAGCAGTTCTTC
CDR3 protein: CASSFPGFAYNEQFF